The rows below give T cell receptor beta chains drawn from one sample of a study of siplizumab effects on memory and regulatory T cells. Generated by immunoSEQ multiplex PCR, the TCRdb table keeps only in-frame clones and is missing some. The table records 100,000 to 110,000 clones, roughly 93% of them present only once. Specimen: non-Treg CD4+ T cells sorted from blood. Source of these receptors: a human donor in good health. Each CDR3 is given with its conserved first and last residue. The D gene is left open where the match is weak. The size of a clone is reported for some rows only, either as once, few or many, or as a class for expanded clones.

size	D	V	J	CDR3	DNA
.	TRBD2	TRBV6-1	TRBJ2-1	CASSGLAENNEQFF	TGTGCCAGCAGTGGCCTAGCGGAGAACAATGAGCAGTTCTTC
.	TRBD1	TRBV16	TRBJ1-5	CASSPKTGGGQPQHF	TGTGCCAGCAGCCCGAAGACAGGGGGGGGTCAGCCCCAGCATTTT
.	TRBD2	TRBV28	TRBJ2-7	CASSFPLLTGLAGDHTMEQYF	TGTGCCAGCAGTTTCCCCCTACTGACGGGACTAGCGGGGGATCACACTATGGAGCAGTACTTC
.	.	TRBV7-9	TRBJ1-3	CASSLEYGNTIYF	TGTGCCAGCAGCTTAGAGTATGGAAACACCATATATTTT
.	.	TRBV25-1	TRBJ1-5	CASSDTGRNQPQHF	TGTGCCAGCAGTGACACGGGGCGAAATCAGCCCCAGCATTTT
.	TRBD2	TRBV15	TRBJ2-4	CATSRYTGGENIQYF	TGTGCCACCAGCAGGTATACGGGAGGGGAAAACATTCAGTACTTC
.	.	TRBV19	TRBJ2-3	CASSALDKAGSTDTQYF	TGTGCCAGTAGTGCCTTGGATAAGGCGGGGAGCACAGATACGCAGTATTTT
.	TRBD1	TRBV19	TRBJ1-2	CASSIRQGYGYTF	TGTGCCAGTAGTATTCGACAGGGCTATGGCTACACCTTC
.	TRBD1	TRBV4-1	TRBJ2-5	CASSQGDRKETQYF	TGCGCCAGCAGCCAAGGGGACAGAAAGGAGACCCAGTACTTC
.	TRBD2	TRBV30	TRBJ2-7	CAWSVLLAGEVYF	TGTGCCTGGAGTGTATTACTAGCGGGAGAGGTGTACTTC
once	TRBD2	TRBV27	TRBJ2-4	CASSLIPLTGGKNIQYF	TGTGCCAGCAGCTTGATTCCTCTGACGGGAGGTAAAAACATTCAGTACTTC
.	.	TRBV19	TRBJ2-5	CASSMRPGLSETQYF	TGTGCCAGTAGTATGAGACCGGGACTTAGTGAGACCCAGTACTTC
.	.	TRBV2	TRBJ2-1	CASGAISYNEQFF	TGTGCCAGCGGGGCAATCTCCTACAATGAGCAGTTCTTC
.	.	TRBV18	TRBJ1-3	CASSPTKGRRGNTIYF	TGTGCCAGCTCACCAACTAAGGGGCGACGGGGAAACACCATATATTTT
.	.	TRBV19	TRBJ2-2	CASNSGQKANTGELFF	TGTGCCAGTAACTCGGGACAAAAAGCGAACACCGGGGAGCTGTTTTTT
.	TRBD1	TRBV18	TRBJ1-1	CASSKGGGLGENTEAFF	TGTGCCAGCTCTAAAGGAGGGGGCTTGGGTGAGAACACTGAAGCTTTCTTT
.	.	TRBV6-5	TRBJ2-3	CASTEGATDTQYF	TGTGCCAGCACGGAGGGGGCTACAGATACGCAGTATTTT
.	TRBD1	TRBV5-1	TRBJ2-7	CASSGGTGGREQYF	TGCGCCAGCAGCGGCGGGACAGGGGGTCGTGAGCAGTACTTC
.	.	TRBV13	TRBJ2-7	CASSSSSYEQYF	TGTGCCAGCAGCTCCTCCTCCTACGAGCAGTACTTC
.	.	TRBV18	TRBJ2-2	CASSPDVGTGELFF	TGTGCCAGCTCACCTGACGTGGGCACCGGGGAGCTGTTTTTT
few	.	TRBV18	TRBJ2-7	CASSPSREQYF	TGTGCCAGCTCACCATCCAGGGAGCAGTACTTC
.	.	TRBV2	TRBJ2-7	CASSVQGGSYEQYF	TGTGCCAGCAGTGTCCAGGGGGGATCCTACGAGCAGTACTTC
.	.	TRBV9	TRBJ2-5	CASARLGETQYF	TGTGCCAGCGCGAGACTAGGAGAGACCCAGTACTTC
.	.	TRBV18	TRBJ2-7	CASSPPPQNIYEQYF	TGTGCCAGCTCACCACCCCCCCAGAACATTTACGAGCAGTACTTC
.	.	TRBV11-1	TRBJ2-7	CASSRPGSEQYF	TGTGCCAGCAGCCGCCCGGGTTCCGAGCAGTACTTC
.	.	TRBV7-9	TRBJ2-3	CASSTRGPDTQYF	TGTGCCAGCAGCACCAGGGGTCCAGATACGCAGTATTTT
.	.	TRBV5-4	TRBJ1-3	CASSFDSSGNTIYF	TGTGCCAGCAGCTTTGACAGCTCTGGAAACACCATATATTTT
.	TRBD1	TRBV7-3	TRBJ1-3	CASSFLPGTVGNTIYF	TGTGCCAGCAGCTTCCTACCCGGGACAGTTGGAAACACCATATATTTT
.	TRBD1	TRBV10-3	TRBJ2-7	CAISDRGQGINEQYF	TGTGCCATCAGCGACCGTGGACAGGGCATAAACGAGCAGTACTTC
.	.	TRBV28	TRBJ2-7	CASGRQPMGQYF	TGTGCCAGCGGGAGACAGCCCATGGGGCAGTACTTC
.	TRBD1	TRBV11-2	TRBJ2-5	CASSLETGAGETQYF	TGTGCCAGCAGCTTAGAGACAGGGGCGGGAGAGACCCAGTACTTC
.	TRBD2	TRBV14	TRBJ2-1	CASSRTSTTSGNEQFF	TGTGCCAGCAGCCGAACATCCACGACTAGCGGGAATGAGCAGTTCTTC
.	.	TRBV5-1	TRBJ2-4	CASSLEQPLAKNIQYF	TGCGCCAGCAGCTTGGAACAGCCGTTAGCCAAAAACATTCAGTACTTC
once	TRBD1	TRBV9	TRBJ2-3	CASSVGSTGGTDTQYF	TGTGCCAGCAGCGTAGGATCGACAGGGGGGACAGATACGCAGTATTTT
.	TRBD2	TRBV7-9	TRBJ2-1	CASSSLLAGSSYNEQFF	TGTGCCAGCAGCTCGTTGCTAGCGGGAAGCTCCTACAATGAGCAGTTCTTC
.	.	TRBV7-3	TRBJ2-1	CASSPLSSYNEQFF	TGTGCCAGCAGCCCCCTGAGCTCCTACAATGAGCAGTTCTTC
.	TRBD2	TRBV7-8	TRBJ2-1	CASSVQSGRPTYNEQFF	TGTGCCAGCAGCGTTCAAAGCGGGAGACCAACCTACAATGAGCAGTTCTTC
once	TRBD1	TRBV18	TRBJ1-1	CASSPLGTAEAFF	TGTGCCAGCTCACCGCTGGGGACAGCTGAAGCTTTCTTT
.	TRBD2	TRBV7-6	TRBJ2-2	CASSLGPAGAGGELFF	TGTGCCAGCAGCTTAGGTCCGGCGGGAGCGGGCGGGGAGCTGTTTTTT
.	.	TRBV5-1	TRBJ1-5	CASSPQGNQPQHF	TGCGCCAGCAGCCCACAGGGTAATCAGCCCCAGCATTTT
.	.	TRBV5-1	TRBJ2-5	CASKTRPSVQETQYF	TGCGCCAGCAAAACAAGGCCCTCCGTCCAAGAGACCCAGTACTTC
.	TRBD2	TRBV11-1	TRBJ2-7	CASSFKRDYHYEQYF	TGTGCCAGCAGCTTCAAACGGGACTACCACTACGAGCAGTACTTC
.	TRBD1	TRBV18	TRBJ2-7	CASSNTGDRGEQYF	TGTGCCAGCTCAAATACAGGGGACAGAGGCGAGCAGTACTTC
.	TRBD2	TRBV11-3	TRBJ2-3	CASSSRLAQGTDTQYF	TGTGCCAGCAGCTCCAGACTAGCGCAAGGCACAGATACGCAGTATTTT
.	.	TRBV28	TRBJ2-7	CASSATGILGHEQYF	TGTGCCAGCAGTGCCACAGGGATACTGGGTCACGAGCAGTACTTC
.	.	TRBV11-1	TRBJ1-1	CASSWGSGNTEAFF	TGTGCCAGCAGCTGGGGGTCGGGGAACACTGAAGCTTTCTTT
.	TRBD2	TRBV7-3	TRBJ2-1	CASSSSGPYNEQFF	TGTGCCAGCAGTTCTAGCGGGCCTTACAATGAGCAGTTCTTC
.	.	TRBV19	TRBJ2-6	CASSTGGSGANVLTF	TGTGCCAGTAGTACCGGGGGCTCTGGGGCCAACGTCCTGACTTTC
.	TRBD2	TRBV7-3	TRBJ2-3	CASSLGGRTTDTQYF	TGTGCCAGCAGCTTGGGGGGGAGGACCACAGATACGCAGTATTTT
.	TRBD1	TRBV5-6	TRBJ1-5	CASSLFQGAGNQPQHF	TGTGCCAGCAGCTTATTCCAGGGGGCTGGCAATCAGCCCCAGCATTTT
.	TRBD2	TRBV14	TRBJ2-1	CASSQYSGTSGSFYNEQFF	TGTGCCAGCAGCCAATATTCCGGGACTAGCGGGAGTTTCTACAATGAGCAGTTCTTC
.	.	TRBV27	TRBJ2-1	CASSSGLPYNEQFF	TGTGCCAGCAGTTCGGGACTCCCCTACAATGAGCAGTTCTTC
.	.	TRBV19	TRBJ1-5	CASSIVTGTIGNQPQHF	TGTGCCAGTAGTATAGTAACGGGAACCATCGGGAATCAGCCCCAGCATTTT
.	.	TRBV27	TRBJ2-7	CASSFTGTEQYF	TGTGCCAGCAGTTTCACAGGGACCGAGCAGTACTTC
.	TRBD1	TRBV10-1	TRBJ2-2	CASSKRQGTNTGELFF	TGCGCCAGCAGTAAAAGACAGGGAACGAACACCGGGGAGCTGTTTTTT
.	TRBD2	TRBV7-2	TRBJ2-3	CASSLELTAGGRGTDTQYF	TGTGCCAGCAGCTTAGAGTTAACGGCGGGAGGCCGTGGCACAGATACGCAGTATTTT
.	.	TRBV28	TRBJ1-3	CASSRDTLRNTIYF	TGTGCCAGCAGTCGGGACACCCTGAGGAACACCATATATTTT
.	TRBD2	TRBV6-5	TRBJ2-5	CASSSIAGGGETQYF	TGTGCCAGCAGTTCCATAGCGGGAGGGGGGGAGACCCAGTACTTC
.	.	TRBV6-6	TRBJ2-1	CASSRAGESYNEQFF	TGTGCCAGCAGCCGGGCCGGGGAGTCCTACAATGAGCAGTTCTTC
.	TRBD1	TRBV6-1	TRBJ1-5	CASSDTGDQPQHF	TGTGCCAGCAGTGACACAGGGGATCAGCCCCAGCATTTT